This TCR beta chain stems from a study of cytomegalovirus exposure and HLA in healthy donors. This CDR3 has 15 amino acids. Germline values: CDR1 SGHRS, CDR2 YFSETQ. V shed 2 bases, J shed 1 base, and the junction held 5 bases outside the gene matches. Turning to this clone: Its antigen is not identified.

The PCR was carried out with 60 Vbeta primers and 13 Jbeta primers. How the authors handled the data: Counted up in a later analysis, unique TCR beta chains came to about 80 million, with roughly 11 million shared. TCRdb's copy holds only in-frame clones and misses some; the assay was immunoSEQ multiplex PCR. That table is the source of V, J and clone size, and D and trimming were worked out from the DNA. The table has 150,000 to 200,000 clones, roughly 85% seen once. Findings and caveats of the study: The presence/absence work took it that sequencing depth was about the same across donors. A later analysis associated some 16,000 TCR beta sequences with HLA alleles at a 0.05 false discovery rate. In vitro confirmation showed three CMV-associated chains to be CMV antigen specific.

Sequencing input: PBMCs. This receptor was obtained from a man aged 35-49 years in good health and CMV-seropositive. The J gene is TRBJ2-7, the V gene TRBV5-1, with 8 nucleotides matching TRBD2. CDR3 coding DNA: TGCGCCAGCAGCTTAATTAGCGGGGCATCCTACGAGCAGTACTTC. Protein: CASSLISGASYEQYF. The entire variable domain, with the rest obtained from reference TRBV5-1 and TRBJ2-7, is as follows: KAGVTQTPRYLIKTRGQQVTLSCSPISGHRSVSWYQQTPGQGLQFLFEYFSETQRNKGNFPGRFSGRQFSNSRSEMNVSTLELGDSALYLCASSLISGASYEQYFGPGTRLTVT.